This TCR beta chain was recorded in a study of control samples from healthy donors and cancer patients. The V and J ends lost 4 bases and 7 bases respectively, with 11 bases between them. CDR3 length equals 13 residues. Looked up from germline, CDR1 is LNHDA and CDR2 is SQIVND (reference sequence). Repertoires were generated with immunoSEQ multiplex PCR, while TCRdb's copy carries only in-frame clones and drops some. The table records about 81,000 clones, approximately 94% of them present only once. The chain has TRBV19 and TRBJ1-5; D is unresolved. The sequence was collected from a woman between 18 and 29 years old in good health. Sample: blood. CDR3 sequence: CASSSQVGQPQHF. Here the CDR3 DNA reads TGTGCCAGTAGTAGCCAGGTAGGGCAGCCCCAGCATTTT.